The 32 T cell receptor beta chains given below trace back to one sample, sequenced in a study of blood T cell repertoires in COVID-19. Only in-frame clones appear in the TCRdb table, and some are missing; sequencing was by immunoSEQ multiplex PCR. The sample carries about 250,000 clones, roughly 85% recorded once. Sequencing used peripheral blood. All receptors derive from a man aged 50-60 years with COVID-19, enrolled during active disease.

The chain is built from TRBV6-5 and TRBJ1-5; tentatively, D is TRBD1 (5 bases). V dropped 2 bases and J dropped 7 bases, with 12 bases sitting between them. Germline V gene sequence: CDR1 MNHEY, CDR2 SVGAGI. The CDR3 loop spans 14 amino acids. The CDR3 here is CASSYRQGAQPQHF. The CDR3 DNA reads as TGTGCCAGCAGTTACAGACAAGGGGCGCAGCCCCAGCATTTT.

The chain combines TRBV18 with TRBJ1-4; 9 bases map to TRBD1. The CDR3 is 18 residues long. The V segment lost 5 bases and the J segment 1 base; nucleotides outside the gene matches: 11. Germline V gene sequence: CDR1 KGHSH, CDR2 LQKENI. CDR3: CASSSLTGQGGTNEKLFF. The CDR3 DNA sequence: TGTGCCAGCTCATCATTAACGGGACAGGGAGGAACTAATGAAAAACTGTTTTTT.

This chain connects TRBV5-1 to TRBJ1-1; D gene unclear. The CDR3 contains 14 residues. V gave up 4 bases and J gave up 2 bases, with 12 bases separating them. Germline V lookup: CDR1 SGHRS, CDR2 YFSETQ. CDR3 bases: TGCGCCAGCAGCCCACAGACTACCAACACTGAAGCTTTCTTT. It translates to CASSPQTTNTEAFF.

This clone appeared a single time. The V and J genes are TRBV27 and TRBJ2-7; 8 nucleotides align to TRBD1. This CDR3 spans 15 amino acids. The ends lost 5 bases at V and 0 bases at J; junction bases unmatched: 6. Per germline, CDR1 MNHEY and CDR2 SMNVEV (reference sequence). The CDR3 spells CASSLRGQASYEQYF. The CDR3, as DNA: TGTGCCAGCAGTCTTCGGGGACAGGCCTCCTACGAGCAGTACTTC.

This clone occurred a few times. V is TRBV3-1 (or the pseudogene TRBV3-2) and J is TRBJ2-2; tentatively, D is TRBD2 (5 bases). Germline values: CDR1 LGHDT, CDR2 YNNKEL (reference sequence). The CDR3 runs to 14 residues. Trimming removed 5 bases from V and 4 bases from J, with 11 bases in between. The CDR3 nucleotides are TGTGCCAGCAGCACCCACGCGGGCACCGGGGAGCTGTTTTTT. Translation gives CASSTHAGTGELFF.

This clone came up a few times. This chain links TRBV6-6 with TRBJ2-1, with 14 positions matching TRBD2. Looked up from germline, CDR1 is MNHNY and CDR2 is SVGAGI (reference sequence). This CDR3 has 16 residues. Losses at the gene ends were 5 bases for V and 8 bases for J; bases not matched to a gene: 8. The chain's CDR3 is CASSIRTSGGIYEQFF. The DNA of the CDR3 is TGTGCCAGCAGTATAAGGACTAGCGGGGGGATTTATGAGCAGTTCTTC.

J is TRBJ2-1 and V is TRBV25-1; a weak D match, TRBD2 (6 bases). Trimming removed 3 bases from V and 1 base from J, with 16 bases in between. The germline V gene encodes CDR1 MGHDK and CDR2 SYGVNS. The CDR3 has 17 residues. DNA of the CDR3: TGTGCCAGCAGTGATACCCGCCTCGGGGGTTCCTACAATGAGCAGTTCTTC. Translated, it gives CASSDTRLGGSYNEQFF.

This rearrangement joins TRBV5-1 to TRBJ2-2, with D possibly matching TRBD2 (6 bases). CDR3 length: 14 amino acids. Germline CDR1 SGHRS, CDR2 YFSETQ. The germline V and J ends were trimmed by 6 bases and 2 bases, with 11 bases remaining between them. CDR3 DNA: TGCGCCAGCAATGACGGGGGAAACACCGGGGAGCTGTTTTTT. Protein product: CASNDGGNTGELFF.

The rearrangement uses TRBV2 and TRBJ2-1; TRBD2 aligns across 9 bases. CDR3 length: 15 amino acids. J was trimmed by 6 bases and V by 0 bases; bases with no gene match: 3. Germline V CDR1 and CDR2: SNHLY, FYNNEI. The CDR3 loop reads CASSEAGLAGNEQFF. The CDR3 coding sequence is TGTGCCAGCAGTGAAGCGGGACTAGCCGGCAATGAGCAGTTCTTC.

J is TRBJ2-7 and V is TRBV6-1; maybe TRBD1 (5 bases). The CDR3 has 13 residues. V was shortened by 2 bases and J by 13 bases, with 18 bases between the two germline ends. The V gene's germline CDR1 is MNHNS and CDR2 SASEGT. The CDR3 here is CASSESGAPLYYF. The CDR3 DNA reads TGTGCCAGCAGTGAATCTGGGGCCCCCTTATACTACTTC.

CDR3 coding DNA: TGTGCCAGCAGCGCGCGTCGAGGGGGACCCACAGATACGCAGTATTTT. This sequence encodes CASSARRGGPTDTQYF. The V gene is TRBV9, the J gene TRBJ2-3; tentative D call: TRBD1 (6 bases). V was pared by 3 bases and J by 2 bases, with 16 bases between. The V gene's germline CDR1 is SGDLS and CDR2 YYNGEE. The CDR3 is 16 amino acids.

The DNA for the CDR3 is TGTGCCAGCTGGCAGAACACTGAAGCTTTCTTT. Protein: CASWQNTEAFF. V is TRBV12-3 or TRBV12-4 and J is TRBJ1-1; D is undetermined. Trimming removed 8 bases from V and 1 base from J, with 5 bases in between. CDR3 length equals 11 residues.

This chain uses TRBV9 with TRBJ1-6; possible D gene TRBD1, 6 bases. The CDR3 runs to 14 residues. From germline, CDR1 is SGDLS and CDR2 YYNGEE. V lost 4 bases and J lost 9, with 14 bases in between. CDR3: CASSPRQEGSPLHF. In DNA form, the CDR3 reads TGTGCCAGCAGCCCACGACAGGAAGGTTCACCCCTCCACTTT.

V gene TRBV3-1 (or the pseudogene TRBV3-2) combines with J gene TRBJ2-7; TRBD2 aligns across 9 bases. Germline trimming cut 4 bases from V and 1 base from J; bases unmatched to any gene: 14. This CDR3 has 18 residues. Germline V CDR1 and CDR2: LGHDT, YNNKEL (reference sequence). The CDR3 nucleotides are TGTGCCAGCAGCCCACAGGCACTGTCTAGCGGGGAGTCCTACGAGCAGTACTTC. Residues: CASSPQALSSGESYEQYF.

Remarks on this clone: The sample holds other DNA sequences that translate to the same CDR3. The rearrangement links TRBV7-3 to TRBJ2-1; 13 bases align to TRBD2. Germline loops: CDR1 SGHTA, CDR2 FQGTGA. This CDR3 spans 15 amino acids. The V gene end was trimmed by 3 bases and the J gene end by 4 bases; junction bases not matched to a gene: 0. The CDR3 region is CASSLTSGGYNEQFF. For the CDR3, the DNA is TGTGCCAGCAGCTTGACTAGCGGGGGGTACAATGAGCAGTTCTTC.

V usage is TRBV25-1 and J usage is TRBJ1-1; D gene unclear. CDR3 length equals 13 residues. CDR1 and CDR2 from the germline V gene are MGHDK and SYGVNS. V lost 4 bases and J lost 7, with 13 bases in between. Written as DNA, the CDR3 is TGTGCCAGCAGTGCTGTCTTCTTCGGTGAAGCTTTCTTT. This gives the protein CASSAVFFGEAFF.

The chain combines TRBV7-3 with TRBJ2-2; the D gene is possibly TRBD2 (5 bases). The CDR3 covers 13 residues. The germline gives CDR1 SGHTA, CDR2 FQGTGA. V shed 4 bases and J shed 5 bases, with 8 bases lying between them. This CDR3 is CASSSWETGELFF. CDR3 nucleotide sequence: TGTGCCAGCAGCTCGTGGGAGACCGGGGAGCTGTTTTTT. Filled out from reference TRBV7-3 and TRBJ2-2, the complete variable domain reads GAGVSQTPSNKVTEKGKYVELRCDPISGHTALYWYRQSLGQGPEFLIYFQGTGAADDSGLPNDRFFAVRPEGSVSTLKIQRTERGDSAVYLCASSSWETGELFFGEGSRLTVL.

V and J are TRBV7-3 and TRBJ2-1; 7 nucleotides align to TRBD2. Germline values: CDR1 SGHTA, CDR2 FQGTGA. Trimming cost V 3 bases and J 2 bases; bases outside gene matches: 4. CDR3 size: 15 residues. As DNA, the CDR3 is TGTGCCAGCAGCTTTGCGGCGGGGGCCTACAATGAGCAGTTCTTC. Amino acids: CASSFAAGAYNEQFF.

V and J are TRBV5-1 and TRBJ2-7, with D possibly being TRBD2 (6 bases). CDR3 length: 15 amino acids. Germline CDR1 reads SGHRS; CDR2 reads YFSETQ. Between the trimmed V and J ends, which lost 2 bases and 6 bases, there was a span of 18 bases. The CDR3 loop reads CASSLSGTGVREQYF. Written as DNA, the CDR3 is TGCGCCAGCAGCTTATCCGGGACTGGGGTACGCGAGCAGTACTTC.

CDR3 in DNA: TGTGCCAGCAGCCACAGGGATCAGCCCCAGCATTTT. Translation: CASSHRDQPQHF. The rearrangement links TRBV6-2 or TRBV6-3 to TRBJ1-5, with D possibly TRBD1 on 6 matching bases. The CDR3 contains 12 residues. Trimming took 6 bases from V and 5 from J, leaving 8 bases between them. Germline V gene sequence: CDR1 MNHEY, CDR2 SVGEGT.

J is TRBJ2-2 and V is TRBV5-6; a weak D match, TRBD1 (6 bases). Germline CDR1 and CDR2: SGHDT and YYEEEE. V dropped 2 bases and J dropped 7 bases, with 9 bases sitting between them. This CDR3 is 13 amino acids long. CDR3 sequence: CASSLQGIGELFF. The DNA of the CDR3 is TGTGCCAGCAGCTTACAGGGCATCGGGGAGCTGTTTTTT.

The chain carries TRBV5-1 and TRBJ1-4; possibly TRBD1 for D (5 bases). The V gene's germline CDR1 is SGHRS and CDR2 YFSETQ. This CDR3 has 15 residues. Trimming stripped 0 bases from V and 0 bases from J, with 6 bases between. This CDR3 is CASSLGQSTNEKLFF. For the CDR3, the DNA is TGCGCCAGCAGCTTGGGACAGTCAACTAATGAAAAACTGTTTTTT.

The chain joins TRBV7-9 to TRBJ2-3, with D hard to call. The V end was cut by 1 base, the J end by 2 bases, with 10 bases between. There are 15 residues in the CDR3. Germline V lookup: CDR1 SEHNR, CDR2 FQNEAQ (reference sequence). CDR3 residues: CASSLVLRHTDTQYF. CDR3 in DNA: TGTGCCAGCAGCTTAGTTCTCAGACACACAGATACGCAGTATTTT.

The genes are TRBV28 and TRBJ2-7; 7 bases are a match to TRBD1. Germline assignment: CDR1 MDHEN and CDR2 SYDVKM. J lost 1 base, V lost 3 bases, and 3 bases had no gene match. The CDR3 runs 14 residues. This CDR3 is CASSFRQGSYEQYF. CDR3 bases: TGTGCCAGCAGTTTTAGACAGGGTTCCTACGAGCAGTACTTC.

This clone occurred a few times. V usage is TRBV2 and J usage is TRBJ1-2; no clear D gene. CDR1 and CDR2 (germline): SNHLY, FYNNEI. There are 14 residues in the CDR3. V was shortened by 4 bases and J by 4 bases, with 13 bases between the two germline ends. CDR3 sequence reads: CASSVATRSYGYTF. The CDR3 bases are TGTGCCAGCAGTGTAGCCACCCGGTCCTATGGCTACACCTTC.

This sequence joins TRBV6-6 and TRBJ2-7; the match to TRBD2 covers 7 bases. Germline CDR1 reads MNHNY; CDR2 reads SVGAGI (reference sequence). Losses at the gene ends were 5 bases for V and 5 bases for J; bases not matched to a gene: 12. The CDR3 length is 15 residues. Here the CDR3 DNA reads TGTGCCAGCAGTAACTTTCGGGGAGGGGCTGACGAGCAGTACTTC. Protein: CASSNFRGGADEQYF.

V usage is TRBV4-2 and J usage is TRBJ2-3; the D gene is possibly TRBD2 (6 bases). V was pared by 3 bases and J by 1 base, with 23 bases between. CDR1 is LGHNA, CDR2 YNFKEQ, per germline. There are 19 residues in the CDR3. CDR3 protein: CASSHPKKLAVRGTDTQYF. The CDR3 nucleotides are TGTGCCAGCAGCCACCCCAAGAAACTAGCTGTGAGGGGCACAGATACGCAGTATTTT.

This clone appeared a single time. The CDR3 reads CASSPRDRGNTGELFF. The DNA of the CDR3 is TGCGCCAGCAGCCCCCGGGACAGGGGAAACACCGGGGAGCTGTTTTTT. This rearrangement joins TRBV5-1 to TRBJ2-2; 10 bases match TRBD1. Germline CDR1 is SGHRS and CDR2 is YFSETQ. V lost 4 bases, J lost 2 bases, and 5 bases stayed unmatched. The CDR3 is made up of 16 amino acids.

This clone was seen just once. The chain joins TRBV7-9 to TRBJ2-7; 10 bases map to TRBD2. The germline V gene encodes CDR1 SEHNR and CDR2 FQNEAQ (reference sequence). The CDR3 totals 17 residues. V gave up 1 base and J gave up 4 bases; unmatched junction bases: 10. CDR3 sequence reads: CASSLGASGGLGYEQYF. DNA of the CDR3: TGTGCCAGCAGCTTAGGCGCTAGCGGGGGTCTCGGATACGAGCAGTACTTC.

This clone was counted only a few times. This chain uses TRBV6-1 with TRBJ1-5, with a tentative D call TRBD1 (5 bases). Germline values: CDR1 MNHNS, CDR2 SASEGT. This CDR3 has 17 amino acids. Trimming removed 0 bases from V and 2 bases from J, with 14 bases in between. CDR3 sequence reads: CASSEAQLGGGNQPQHF. DNA for the CDR3: TGTGCCAGCAGTGAAGCGCAGCTAGGAGGGGGCAATCAGCCCCAGCATTTT.

The V and J genes are TRBV7-6 and TRBJ2-7, with D maybe TRBD1 (6 bases). V dropped 6 bases and J dropped 0 bases, with 9 bases sitting between them. The length of the CDR3 is 13 residues. CDR1 is SGHVS, CDR2 FNYEAQ, per germline. The CDR3 sequence: CASSSQGSYEQYF. The CDR3 DNA follows: TGTGCCAGCAGTTCACAGGGCTCCTACGAGCAGTACTTC.

The CDR3 reads CASSRDRPTDTQYF. DNA for the CDR3: TGTGCCAGCAGCAGGGACAGACCCACAGATACGCAGTATTTT. The chain recombines TRBV5-4 with TRBJ2-3, with 7 bases matching TRBD1. After removal of 4 bases from V and 2 bases from J, the junction contained 4 bases not matched to a gene. Germline CDR1 reads SGHNT; CDR2 reads YYREEE (reference sequence). This CDR3 region has 14 residues.